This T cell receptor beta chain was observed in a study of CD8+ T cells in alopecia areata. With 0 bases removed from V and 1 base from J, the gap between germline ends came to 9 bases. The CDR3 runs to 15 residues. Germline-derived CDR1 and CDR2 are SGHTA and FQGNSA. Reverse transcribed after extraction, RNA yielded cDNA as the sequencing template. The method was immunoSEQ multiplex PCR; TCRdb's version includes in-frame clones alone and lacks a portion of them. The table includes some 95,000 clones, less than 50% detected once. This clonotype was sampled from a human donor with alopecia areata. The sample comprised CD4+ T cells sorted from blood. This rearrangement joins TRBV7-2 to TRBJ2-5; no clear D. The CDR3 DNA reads TGTGCCAGCAGCTTAGCTGCAACAGTCCAAGAGACCCAGTACTTC. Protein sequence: CASSLAATVQETQYF.